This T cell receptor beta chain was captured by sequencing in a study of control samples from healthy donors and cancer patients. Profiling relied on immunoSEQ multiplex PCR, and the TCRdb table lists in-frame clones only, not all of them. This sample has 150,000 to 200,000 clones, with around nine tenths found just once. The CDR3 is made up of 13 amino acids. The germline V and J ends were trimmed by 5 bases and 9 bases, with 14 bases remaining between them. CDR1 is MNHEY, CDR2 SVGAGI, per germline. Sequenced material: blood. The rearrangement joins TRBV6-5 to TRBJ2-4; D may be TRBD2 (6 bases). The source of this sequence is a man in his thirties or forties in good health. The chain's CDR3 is CASSPPGTSIQYF. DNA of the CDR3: TGTGCCAGCAGTCCACCCGGGACTTCCATTCAGTACTTC.